The 30 T cell receptor beta chains below were found in one sample sequenced in a study of shared clonotypes between healthy human individuals. Data came from immunoSEQ multiplex PCR; TCRdb stores just in-frame clones and leaves some out. This table holds roughly 2.2 million clones, approximately 93% found once. The sequenced sample consisted of naive CD4+ T cells from PBMCs. The subset: CD45RA+ positively selected. The receptor set was obtained from a man younger than 35 in good health. Some clones in this sample may be carry-over from other donors' samples.

Concerning this clone: At the DNA level, this CDR3 is encoded by other sequences in the same sample as well. The rearrangement links TRBV6-1 to TRBJ1-1; no firm D call. The CDR3 extends over 11 amino acids. CDR1 MNHNS and CDR2 SASEGT come from the germline V gene. V lost 6 bases and J 5 bases, leaving 7 bases between the germline ends. This CDR3 reads CASRGITEAFF. CDR3 in DNA: TGTGCCAGCAGGGGGATTACTGAAGCTTTCTTT.

The chain couples TRBV5-3 to TRBJ2-1; no clear D. TRBV5-3 is assigned to the ORF class and has an uncertain function. Trimming shortened V by 0 bases and J by 6 bases, and 19 bases separated the two germline ends. CDR3 length: 17 residues. The CDR3 here is CARSLVSYLIDCNEQFF. The CDR3 DNA reads as TGTGCCAGAAGCTTGGTGTCATACCTCATTGACTGCAATGAGCAGTTCTTC.

The rearrangement links TRBV4-1 to TRBJ1-5; 8 nucleotides align to TRBD1. CDR3 length: 14 residues. Trimming cost V 5 bases and J 5 bases; bases outside gene matches: 5. Looked up from germline, CDR1 is MGHRA and CDR2 is YSYEKL. The CDR3 is CASSTQGADQPQHF. CDR3 sequence (DNA): TGCGCCAGCAGCACCCAGGGGGCGGATCAGCCCCAGCATTTT.

V gene TRBV2 combines with J gene TRBJ2-7, with 9 bases identical to TRBD1. V lost 3 bases, J lost 7 bases, and 10 bases stayed unmatched. The CDR3 consists of 15 residues. CDR1 is SNHLY, CDR2 FYNNEI, per germline. The CDR3 protein is CASSERGQGGWEQYF. CDR3 sequence (DNA): TGTGCCAGCAGTGAGAGGGGACAGGGAGGTTGGGAGCAGTACTTC.

The rearrangement uses TRBV5-1 and TRBJ2-5; D is ambiguous. Germline values: CDR1 SGHRS, CDR2 YFSETQ. Trimming took off 1 base at V and 7 bases at J, with 14 bases between the two ends. This CDR3 contains 14 residues. Written as DNA, the CDR3 is TGCGCCAGCAGCTTGAGTAGTAGCCCAGGGACCCAGTACTTC. Protein: CASSLSSSPGTQYF.

The chain carries TRBV5-5 and TRBJ2-1; D remains unclear. Germline CDR1 is SGHKS and CDR2 is YYEKEE (reference sequence). This CDR3 has 15 residues. V was shortened by 4 bases and J by 5 bases, with 16 bases between the two germline ends. The DNA for the CDR3 is TGTGCCAGCAGCACCTGGTGGAAAGCCGACAATGAGCAGTTCTTC. Its protein is CASSTWWKADNEQFF.

The V and J genes are TRBV14 and TRBJ2-1; D not certain. The V gene lost 8 bases and the J gene lost 7 bases, with 9 bases spanning the gap. Germline CDR1 is SGHDN and CDR2 is FVKESK. The CDR3 loop spans 11 amino acids. The CDR3 DNA reads TGTGCCAGCGGTCGGGCAAATGAGCAGTTCTTC. As protein: CASGRANEQFF.

The CDR3 coding sequence is TGTGCCAGCACCCAAGGTAGGAACGATGGCTACACCTTC. Its protein product is CASTQGRNDGYTF. The chain joins TRBV2 to TRBJ1-2; D ambiguous. Deletions cut 7 bases from V and 6 bases from J, with 15 bases between. Germline loops: CDR1 SNHLY, CDR2 FYNNEI. This CDR3 spans 13 amino acids.

The chain uses TRBV28 and TRBJ1-5, with unresolved D. Trimming took off 0 bases at V and 4 bases at J, with 13 bases between the two ends. Germline loops: CDR1 MDHEN, CDR2 SYDVKM. The CDR3 runs 16 residues. The CDR3: CASSLWDLRENQPQHF. In DNA, the CDR3 is TGTGCCAGCAGTTTATGGGACCTAAGAGAAAATCAGCCCCAGCATTTT.

J is TRBJ2-2 and V is TRBV7-8; D is unresolved. V lost 3 bases and J lost 1, with 12 bases in between. The CDR3 spans 16 residues. The germline V gene encodes CDR1 SGHVS and CDR2 FQNEAQ. The CDR3 region is CASSFYLQLNTGELFF. As DNA, the CDR3 is TGTGCCAGCAGCTTCTATTTACAGCTGAACACCGGGGAGCTGTTTTTT.

This clone came up a few times. J is TRBJ1-5 and V is TRBV5-1, with unresolved D. Germline V gene sequence: CDR1 SGHRS, CDR2 YFSETQ. The CDR3 has 16 amino acids. Trimming shortened V by 1 base and J by 0 bases, and 11 bases separated the two germline ends. The CDR3 region is CASSLLGSYSNQPQHF. CDR3 bases: TGCGCCAGCAGCTTGTTAGGGAGCTATAGCAATCAGCCCCAGCATTTT.

The V and J genes are TRBV27 and TRBJ2-5; 9 positions agree with TRBD2. Germline CDR1 MNHEY, CDR2 SMNVEV (reference sequence). The CDR3 runs to 13 residues. Trimming at V came to 6 bases and at J to 5 bases, leaving 4 bases not matched to a gene. The CDR3 DNA reads TGTGCCAGCAGGCTAGCGGGATTGGAGACCCAGTACTTC. It is translated as CASRLAGLETQYF.

Remarks on this clone: The same CDR3 is also encoded by other DNA sequences in this sample. This chain joins TRBV29-1 and TRBJ2-7, with D perhaps TRBD1 or TRBD2 (6 bases each). V was cut by 6 bases and J by 4 bases, with 10 bases left in between. The germline V gene encodes CDR1 SQVTM and CDR2 ANQGSEA. This CDR3 has 11 amino acids. CDR3 sequence: CSVGGLYEQYF. The CDR3 nucleotides are TGCAGCGTGGGGGGCCTATACGAGCAGTACTTC.

This rearrangement joins TRBV29-1 to TRBJ2-3, with TRBD2 identical over 11 bases. In germline, CDR1 is SQVTM, CDR2 ANQGSEA. This CDR3 region has 17 residues. The trim removed 8 bases at V and 3 bases at J, leaving 16 bases unmatched. CDR3 amino acids: CSTSGTSGVGGTDTQYF. Here the CDR3 DNA reads TGCAGCACATCCGGGACTAGCGGAGTGGGTGGAACAGATACGCAGTATTTT.

The chain is built from TRBV11-2 and TRBJ1-3; perhaps TRBD1 as D (5 bases). Germline V CDR1 and CDR2: SGHAT, FQNNGV. Trimming removed 6 bases from V and 1 base from J, with 7 bases in between. The length of the CDR3 is 13 residues. CDR3 region: CASRPGSGNTIYF. In DNA, the CDR3 is TGTGCCAGCAGGCCAGGGTCTGGAAACACCATATATTTT.

J is TRBJ2-3 and V is TRBV2; TRBD1 matches at 7 bases. CDR1 and CDR2 (germline): SNHLY, FYNNEI. The trim removed 6 bases at V and 2 bases at J, leaving 5 bases unmatched. This CDR3 region has 14 residues. The CDR3 loop is CASSTGVLTDTQYF. In DNA form, the CDR3 reads TGTGCCAGCAGCACAGGGGTCCTCACAGATACGCAGTATTTT.

The CDR3 here is CASSPHGNTEAFF. The CDR3 nucleotides read TGTGCCAGCAGCCCCCACGGGAACACTGAAGCTTTCTTT. The gene calls are TRBV28 and TRBJ1-1; D gene unclear. Trimming stripped 6 bases from V and 1 base from J, with 9 bases between. There are 13 residues in the CDR3. CDR1 is MDHEN and CDR2 is SYDVKM in the germline V gene. Supplemented by reference TRBV28 and TRBJ1-1, the full variable domain reads DVKVTQSSRYLVKRTGEKVFLECVQDMDHENMFWYRQDPGLGLRLIYFSYDVKMKEKGDIPEGYSVSREKKERFSLILESASTNQTSMYLCASSPHGNTEAFFGQGTRLTVV.

This clone was recorded once. V and J are TRBV6-6 and TRBJ2-2; 11 bases line up with TRBD1. This CDR3 is 16 amino acids long. V was pared by 2 bases and J by 4 bases, with 3 bases of the junction left unmatched. Germline CDR1 MNHNY, CDR2 SVGAGI (reference sequence). In DNA form, the CDR3 reads TGTGCCAGCAGTTACCCTGGGACAGGGGGCACCGGGGAGCTGTTTTTT. Its protein is CASSYPGTGGTGELFF.

The genes are TRBV7-2 and TRBJ2-5; TRBD1 agrees at 7 bases. This CDR3 is 14 amino acids long. J lost 1 base, V lost 5 bases, and 4 bases had no gene match. CDR1 and CDR2 from the germline V gene are SGHTA and FQGNSA. CDR3 sequence reads: CASSLQGPQETQYF. In nucleotides, the CDR3 is TGTGCCAGCAGCCTACAGGGGCCCCAAGAGACCCAGTACTTC.

The chain recombines TRBV19 with TRBJ2-2; 9 bases align to TRBD1. The J segment lost 5 bases and the V segment lost 9 bases, leaving 13 bases of the junction unmatched. The CDR3 is 16 residues long. Germline CDR1 is LNHDA and CDR2 is SQIVND (reference sequence). CDR3 loop: CARNRKQGAWTGELFF. Written as DNA, the CDR3 is TGTGCCAGGAACCGTAAACAGGGGGCATGGACCGGGGAGCTGTTTTTT.

The rearrangement joins TRBV9 to TRBJ2-1, with 9 bases identical to TRBD2. Germline CDR1 SGDLS, CDR2 YYNGEE. The junction had 4 bases not matched to a gene; V was cut back by 2 bases and J by 4 bases. The CDR3 spans 15 residues. CDR3 loop: CASSVASGVYNEQFF. CDR3 sequence (DNA): TGTGCCAGCAGCGTGGCTAGCGGGGTATACAATGAGCAGTTCTTC.

V is TRBV5-1 and J is TRBJ2-1; D assignment may be TRBD1 or TRBD2 (5 bases each). This CDR3 has 16 residues. CDR1 is SGHRS and CDR2 is YFSETQ in the germline V gene. V lost 0 bases, J lost 5 bases, and 15 bases lay in between. Here the CDR3 reads CASSLASGTGDNEQFF. The DNA for the CDR3 is TGCGCCAGCAGCTTGGCCTCCGGGACCGGGGACAATGAGCAGTTCTTC.

The chain links TRBV6-5 to TRBJ1-1; D ambiguous. CDR1 and CDR2 from the germline V gene are MNHEY and SVGAGI. This CDR3 contains 14 residues. V dropped 2 bases and J dropped 2 bases, with 9 bases sitting between them. The CDR3 loop is CASSYGPYNTEAFF. The CDR3 nucleotides are TGTGCCAGCAGTTACGGGCCCTATAACACTGAAGCTTTCTTT.

In its sample, this clone was seen once. This chain joins TRBV7-8 and TRBJ2-1; 13 nucleotides agree with TRBD2. Germline CDR1 and CDR2: SGHVS and FQNEAQ. The CDR3 runs 16 residues. V dropped 5 bases and J dropped 9; count of bases not matched to a gene: 10. The CDR3 here is CASSTRRLAGGSEQFF. The CDR3 DNA follows: TGTGCCAGCAGCACAAGGCGACTAGCGGGAGGATCTGAGCAGTTCTTC.

The chain has TRBV6-4 and TRBJ2-2, with D perhaps given as TRBD1 or TRBD2 (6 bases each). V was pared by 8 bases and J by 5 bases, with 15 bases between. Per germline, CDR1 MRHNA and CDR2 SNTAGT. The CDR3 runs 14 residues. The CDR3 DNA reads TGTGCCAGCGGAAAGGGGGGAAGGACCGGGGAGCTGTTTTTT. Translation: CASGKGGRTGELFF.

Only one count was recorded for this clone. This rearrangement joins TRBV11-1 to TRBJ2-1; no firm D call. This CDR3 comprises 13 residues. Germline CDR1 SGHAT, CDR2 FQDESV (reference sequence). V lost 5 bases and J lost 4, with 9 bases in between. CDR3 in amino acids: CASSVDPYNEQFF. The CDR3 DNA sequence: TGTGCCAGCAGCGTGGACCCTTACAATGAGCAGTTCTTC.

The V gene is TRBV28, the J gene TRBJ2-7; D call uncertain. Trimming pared 6 bases from V and 0 bases from J, leaving 21 bases between. Germline CDR1 is MDHEN and CDR2 is SYDVKM. The CDR3 has 17 residues. CDR3 sequence reads: CASSNPPTGFNSYEQYF. In nucleotides, the CDR3 is TGTGCCAGCAGCAACCCGCCCACTGGATTCAACTCCTACGAGCAGTACTTC.

Details on this clone: The sample carries other DNA sequences with the same CDR3. The chain uses TRBV5-4 and TRBJ2-5, with D hard to call. V lost 2 bases and J 5 bases, leaving 4 bases between the germline ends. From germline, CDR1 is SGHNT and CDR2 YYREEE (reference sequence). The CDR3 has 11 amino acids. The CDR3 loop reads CASSFLETQYF. DNA for the CDR3: TGTGCCAGCAGCTTCCTCGAGACCCAGTACTTC. Complete variable domain (other parts from reference TRBV5-4 and TRBJ2-5): ETGVTQSPTHLIKTRGQQVTLRCSSQSGHNTVSWYQQALGQGPQFIFQYYREEENGRGNFPPRFSGLQFPNYSSELNVNALELDDSALYLCASSFLETQYFGPGTRLLVL.

The chain has TRBV18 and TRBJ2-2; no clear D gene. This CDR3 spans 15 amino acids. Germline V gene sequence: CDR1 KGHSH, CDR2 LQKENI. Trimming left V 2 bases short and J 2 bases short, with 9 bases between. Written as DNA, the CDR3 is TGTGCCAGCTCACCAGGCACTACTAACACCGGGGAGCTGTTTTTT. Protein: CASSPGTTNTGELFF.

In this sample, this clone turned up once. A read error is possible here, since a much larger clone lies one base away. This CDR3 is also generated by other DNA sequences in the sample. The genes are TRBV18 and TRBJ2-5, with D possibly being TRBD2 (6 bases). The CDR3 contains 13 residues. Germline assignment: CDR1 KGHSH and CDR2 LQKENI. V was clipped by 3 bases and J by 2 bases, with 7 bases between them. The DNA for the CDR3 is TGTGCCAGCTCACCGGGACTGCAAGAGACCCAGTACTTC. Protein product: CASSPGLQETQYF.